This TCR beta chain appears in the sequencing data of a study of shared clonotypes between healthy human individuals. Study-level points and caveats: Generally, naive subsets came out with larger estimated richness than memory subsets. Among non-shared clonotypes, generation probabilities were lower than among those shared by all four donors.

This clone was detected only a few times. Its antigen is not known. CDR1 and CDR2 (germline): MGHDK, SYGVNS. Trimming pared 6 bases from V and 3 bases from J, leaving 14 bases between. This CDR3 contains 15 residues. Running of the assay took place at deep level. Assay: immunoSEQ multiplex PCR; the TCRdb copy retains only in-frame clones and omits some. This sample has 110,000 or so clones, with around two thirds found just once. The chain is built from TRBV25-1 and TRBJ1-4, with a possible D match to TRBD1 (5 bases). This clonotype was sampled from a woman in her twenties or thirties in good health. Sample: memory CD8+ T cells sorted from blood. Subset in this sample: CD45RO+ cells pooled with CCR7-negative TemRA cells. CDR3 sequence reads: CASSPRGAANEKLFF. CDR3 in DNA: TGTGCCAGCAGCCCGAGGGGCGCCGCTAATGAAAAACTGTTTTTT.